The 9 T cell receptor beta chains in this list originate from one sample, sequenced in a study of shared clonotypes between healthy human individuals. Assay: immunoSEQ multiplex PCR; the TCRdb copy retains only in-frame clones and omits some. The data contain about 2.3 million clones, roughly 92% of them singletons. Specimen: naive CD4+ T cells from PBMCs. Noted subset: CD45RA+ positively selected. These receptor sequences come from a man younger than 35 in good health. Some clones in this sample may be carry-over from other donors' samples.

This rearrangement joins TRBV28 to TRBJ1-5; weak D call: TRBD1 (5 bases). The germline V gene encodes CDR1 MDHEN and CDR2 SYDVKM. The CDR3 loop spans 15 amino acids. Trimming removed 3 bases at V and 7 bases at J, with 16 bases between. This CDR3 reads CASSFEQGAGQPQHF. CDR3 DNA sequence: TGTGCCAGCAGTTTTGAGCAGGGAGCAGGCCAGCCCCAGCATTTT.

CDR3 sequence: CSVPTPTGYPYNEQFF. For the CDR3, the DNA is TGCAGCGTTCCCACCCCGACAGGGTACCCTTACAATGAGCAGTTCTTC. The genes are TRBV29-1 and TRBJ2-1, with 7 bases fitting TRBD1. Germline loops: CDR1 SQVTM, CDR2 ANQGSEA. This CDR3 is 16 amino acids long. V lost 5 bases, J lost 4 bases, and 14 bases stayed unmatched.

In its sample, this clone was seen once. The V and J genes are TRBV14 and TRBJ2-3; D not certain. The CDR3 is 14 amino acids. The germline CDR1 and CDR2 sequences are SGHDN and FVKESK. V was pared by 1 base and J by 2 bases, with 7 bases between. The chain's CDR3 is CASSQGSNTDTQYF. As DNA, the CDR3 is TGTGCCAGCAGCCAAGGGAGTAACACAGATACGCAGTATTTT.

The CDR3 loop is CASSVQGVWAQYF. DNA for the CDR3: TGTGCCAGCAGTGTCCAGGGGGTATGGGCCCAGTACTTC. The chain joins TRBV2 to TRBJ2-5; 7 bases agree with TRBD1. With V trimmed by 4 bases and J by 9 bases, 8 bases remained unmatched. The germline CDR1 and CDR2 sequences are SNHLY and FYNNEI. The CDR3 totals 13 residues. The complete variable domain, with remaining parts taken from reference TRBV2 and TRBJ2-5, reads EPEVTQTPSHQVTQMGQEVILRCVPISNHLYFYWYRQILGQKVEFLVSFYNNEISEKSEIFDDQFSVERPDGSNFTLKIRSTKLEDSAMYFCASSVQGVWAQYFGPGTRLLVL.

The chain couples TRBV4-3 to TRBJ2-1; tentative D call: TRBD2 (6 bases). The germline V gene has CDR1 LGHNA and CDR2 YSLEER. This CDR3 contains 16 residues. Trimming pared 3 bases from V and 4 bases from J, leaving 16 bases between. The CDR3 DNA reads TGCGCCAGCAGCCAGGTAGCGGCCCCCTTTTACAATGAGCAGTTCTTC. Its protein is CASSQVAAPFYNEQFF.

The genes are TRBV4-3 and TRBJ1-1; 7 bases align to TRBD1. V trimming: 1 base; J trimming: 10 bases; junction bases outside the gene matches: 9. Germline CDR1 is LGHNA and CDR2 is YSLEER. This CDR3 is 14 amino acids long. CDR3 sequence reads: CASSQAPDRDGAFF. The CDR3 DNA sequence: TGCGCCAGCAGCCAAGCACCCGACAGGGATGGAGCTTTCTTT.

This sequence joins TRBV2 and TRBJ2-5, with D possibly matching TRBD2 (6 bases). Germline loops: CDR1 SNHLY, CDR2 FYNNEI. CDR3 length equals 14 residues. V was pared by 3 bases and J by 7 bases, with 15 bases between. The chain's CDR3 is CASSEGVGEVTQYF. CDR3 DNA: TGTGCCAGCAGTGAGGGGGTAGGGGAGGTGACCCAGTACTTC.

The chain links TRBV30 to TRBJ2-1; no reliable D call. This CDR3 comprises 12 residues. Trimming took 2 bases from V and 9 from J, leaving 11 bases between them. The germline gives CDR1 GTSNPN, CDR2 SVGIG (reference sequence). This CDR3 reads CAWSFNSAEQFF. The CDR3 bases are TGTGCCTGGAGTTTCAACTCCGCTGAGCAGTTCTTC. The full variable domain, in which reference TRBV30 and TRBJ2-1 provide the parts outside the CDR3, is SQTIHQWPATLVQPVGSPLSLECTVEGTSNPNLYWYRQAAGRGLQLLFYSVGIGQISSEVPQNLSASRPQDRQFILSSKKLLLSDSGFYLCAWSFNSAEQFFGPGTRLTVL.

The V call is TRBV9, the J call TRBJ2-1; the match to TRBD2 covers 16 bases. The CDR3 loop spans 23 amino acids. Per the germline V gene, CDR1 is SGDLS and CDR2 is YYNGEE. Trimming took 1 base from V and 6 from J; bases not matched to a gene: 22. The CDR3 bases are TGTGCCAGCAGCGTAAGAAAGTCTCTACCGGGACTAGCGGGAGGGCCTCTCTCCAATGAGCAGTTCTTC. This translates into CASSVRKSLPGLAGGPLSNEQFF.